This T cell receptor (beta chain) was found in a study of PD-1 blockade in classical Hodgkin lymphoma (dated by TCRdb to the early 2020s). Regarding the complete study: Nivolumab dosing was 3 mg/kg intravenously every 2 weeks, continuing until either disease progression or unacceptable toxicity. The study used CyTOF and TCR beta sequencing to define a peripheral blood immune signature of response to PD-1 blockade in classical Hodgkin lymphoma. Study-level results and caveats: Baseline TCR diversity was reported to be lower in newly diagnosed patients than in healthy donors and to be lower still in relapsed/refractory patients. Among trial patients, those achieving complete response had baseline diversity similar to that of newly diagnosed patients, while diversity was significantly lower in partial responders and progressors. CD4+ but not CD8+ TCR diversity rose significantly by C4D1 (p=0.0027 vs p=0.16), most apparent in complete responders (p=0.02). The study covered only a single clinical trial cohort, and the causes of the repertoire differences, possibly disease activity or prior therapy, were still not defined. Diversity was lower in patients who began nivolumab less than 1 year after ASCT, so these patients were left out of later analyses to avoid confounding by immune reconstitution.

From the cysteine through the phenylalanine, the CDR3 covers 16 amino acids. Only the CDR3 DNA stays, 48 bases, in frame from base 1. CDR1 is given as MNHEY and CDR2 as SMNVEV, both from the germline V gene (reference sequence). The V and J ends are trimmed by 7 bases and 0 bases, leaving 16 bases between them. For this clone: This clone's antigen is unknown. Base qualities are not at hand, and no much larger clone is one base apart.

This specimen's time point label, per the study, means: cycle 2 day 1 (C2D1) of nivolumab. Every trial patient had relapsed following autologous stem cell transplantation, and prior brentuximab vedotin exposure was what differed among cohorts A, B and C. The trial cohort comprised about 60 patients with relapsed/refractory classical Hodgkin lymphoma whose best overall responses were complete response, partial response or progressive disease. Trial patients were treated with single-agent nivolumab in the multi-cohort phase II CheckMate 205 trial. An independent review committee assessed best overall response by applying the 2007 International Working Group response criteria. Trial PBMCs were collected immediately before nivolumab initiation (C1D1) and during therapy at cycle 2 day 1 and cycle 4 day 1. Peripheral blood was collected in 8 mL Vacutainer Cell Preparation Tubes, from which PBMCs were isolated by centrifugation and then cryopreserved.

Genomic DNA was isolated using the Qiagen DNeasy kit from unsorted PBMCs as well as from negatively selected CD4+ and CD8+ fractions. TCR beta CDR3 regions were subjected to amplification by immunoSEQ multiplex PCR with primers that anneal to V and J segments. A synthetic immune receptor repertoire was used to minimize amplification bias, and any remaining bias was removed computationally after sequencing. On the authors' methods: Repertoire diversity was quantified as the Shannon entropy index using custom Python scripts. Unsorted, CD4+ and CD8+ repertoires were analyzed separately, except in combined analyses where CD4+ and CD8+ sequences were merged in silico. A clone was considered expanded if an increase in frequency of at least 2-fold after treatment relative to C1D1 was found, and a pseudocount of 0.5 was applied to clones undetected at baseline. Singleton clones were defined as clones with 0 or 1 copy at C1D1, and non-singleton clones were defined as clones with 2 or more copies. Clones expanded in unsorted samples were annotated as CD4+, CD8+ or unknown by matching protein sequences in sorted samples from the same patient. Diversity changes from C1D1 to C4D1 were tested in paired samples using Wilcoxon tests. What TCRdb holds here is the immuneACCESS table cut down to in-frame rearrangements. Part of the clones is not present; checked against another copy, under half of the missing clones reflect an unresolved V gene, and the others are unexplained. V and J calls and clone size are as listed in that table; D and trimming were resolved from the DNA. Present in this sample are approximately 150,000 clones, less than 80% of which were seen just once. The ten largest clones represent roughly 9.8% of the sample.

The TCR sequence derives from a human donor with classical Hodgkin lymphoma. Sequencing used peripheral blood mononuclear cells (PBMCs), obtained before the second cycle of nivolumab. The chain is assembled from TRBV27 and TRBJ2-4, with the D gene not clear enough to name. The sequenced DNA is TGTGCCAGCAACCCTACCCCATTCCTAGCCAAAAACATTCAGTACTTC. It translates as CASNPTPFLAKNIQYF.